The 9 T cell receptor beta chains below were found in one sample sequenced in a study of blood T cell repertoires in COVID-19. Here immunoSEQ multiplex PCR was the method, and the copy in TCRdb shows in-frame clones only, minus some. The sample shows 70,000 to 90,000 clones, about 76% of them seen only once. Sequences were obtained from peripheral blood. The origin of the receptors is a human donor in a cohort sampled during active COVID-19.

V gene TRBV11-2 combines with J gene TRBJ2-7; 7 bases line up with TRBD1. The germline gives CDR1 SGHAT, CDR2 FQNNGV. The CDR3 has 14 residues. After removal of 5 bases from V and 1 base from J, the junction contained 5 bases not matched to a gene. The CDR3 region is CASSGTVGSYEQYF. The CDR3 nucleotides read TGTGCCAGCAGCGGGACAGTCGGGTCCTACGAGCAGTACTTC.

This clone occurred a few times. This chain uses TRBV5-6 with TRBJ1-6; the D is unclear. Trimming left V 3 bases short and J 7 bases short, with 11 bases between. The CDR3 loop spans 14 amino acids. The germline CDR1 and CDR2 sequences are SGHDT and YYEEEE. The DNA for the CDR3 is TGTGCCAGCAGCTCCAGGCGAGGGAATTCACCCCTCCACTTT. This codes for CASSSRRGNSPLHF.

The chain combines TRBV9 with TRBJ2-1, with 10 bases identical to TRBD2. This CDR3 has 14 amino acids. Germline CDR1 SGDLS, CDR2 YYNGEE. V shed 2 bases, J shed 5 bases, and the junction held 1 base outside the gene matches. In DNA, the CDR3 is TGTGCCAGCAGCGTCACTAGCGGGAACAATGAGCAGTTCTTC. This sequence encodes CASSVTSGNNEQFF.

The chain links TRBV5-8 to TRBJ2-2; possibly TRBD1 for D (5 bases). V was trimmed by 6 bases and J by 5 bases, leaving 20 bases between them. The CDR3 is made up of 16 amino acids. Germline V gene lookup returns CDR1 SGHTS and CDR2 YDEGEE. The CDR3 DNA reads as TGTGCCAGCATTCTCCCTCCCTCCAGGGTAACCGGGGAGCTGTTTTTT. Translated: CASILPPSRVTGELFF.

This rearrangement joins TRBV5-1 to TRBJ2-3; D perhaps matches TRBD1 (5 bases). The germline V and J ends were trimmed by 5 bases and 1 base, with 14 bases remaining between them. Germline loops: CDR1 SGHRS, CDR2 YFSETQ. The CDR3 extends over 15 amino acids. CDR3 nucleotides: TGCGCCAGCAGGACCTATCAGACAGGCACAGATACGCAGTATTTT. It yields the protein CASRTYQTGTDTQYF.

This clone has a handful of counts. V usage is TRBV5-1 and J usage is TRBJ2-7, with 11 bases aligning to TRBD1. This CDR3 has 19 amino acids. CDR1 and CDR2 (germline): SGHRS, YFSETQ. V gave up 3 bases and J gave up 0 bases; unmatched junction bases: 14. DNA for the CDR3: TGCGCCAGCAGCTCCCCGGGGGACAGGGGGTTCGTGAGCTCCTACGAGCAGTACTTC. Translated: CASSSPGDRGFVSSYEQYF.

This clone was counted only a few times. This chain links TRBV6-1 with TRBJ1-1; 8 nucleotides align to TRBD1. With 2 bases clipped from V and 7 bases from J, the junction kept 9 bases outside the gene matches. Germline loops: CDR1 MNHNS, CDR2 SASEGT. The CDR3 has 15 amino acids. The CDR3 DNA follows: TGTGCCAGCAGTGAAAGGGGACAGGTCGACGATGAAGCTTTCTTT. Its protein is CASSERGQVDDEAFF.

V usage is TRBV6-5 and J usage is TRBJ1-5, with D perhaps matching TRBD1 (6 bases). Per germline, CDR1 MNHEY and CDR2 SVGAGI. This CDR3 has 12 residues. Trimming removed 4 bases at V and 5 bases at J, with 6 bases between. The CDR3 DNA reads TGTGCCAGCAGTTCAGGGGATCAGCCCCAGCATTTT. The encoded protein is CASSSGDQPQHF.

V is TRBV27 and J is TRBJ1-2, with no clear D. The CDR3 extends over 13 amino acids. V lost 2 bases and J lost 2, with 6 bases in between. Germline loops: CDR1 MNHEY, CDR2 SMNVEV (reference sequence). The CDR3 bases are TGTGCCAGCAGTTTACAGGAAAACTATGGCTACACCTTC. Its translation: CASSLQENYGYTF.